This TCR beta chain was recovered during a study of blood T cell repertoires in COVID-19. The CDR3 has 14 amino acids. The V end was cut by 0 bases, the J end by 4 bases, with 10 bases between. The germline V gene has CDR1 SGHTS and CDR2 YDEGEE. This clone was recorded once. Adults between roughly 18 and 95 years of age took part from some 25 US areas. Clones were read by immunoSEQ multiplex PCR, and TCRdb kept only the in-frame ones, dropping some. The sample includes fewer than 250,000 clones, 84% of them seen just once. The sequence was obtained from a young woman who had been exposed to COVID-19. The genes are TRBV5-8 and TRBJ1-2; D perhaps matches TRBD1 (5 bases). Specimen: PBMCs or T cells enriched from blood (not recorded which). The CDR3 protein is CASSLEGRPYGYTF. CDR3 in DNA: TGTGCCAGCAGCTTGGAGGGGAGGCCCTATGGCTACACCTTC.